What follows is one TCR beta chain and its context. Sequenced by immunoSEQ multiplex PCR; TCRdb stores in-frame clones only, minus some. Among under 150,000 clones, approximately 85% were seen once, and the ten largest hold 13%. The data originate from a study of blood T cell repertoires in COVID-19. Study summary: T cells, B-cell-depleted T cells, or PBMCs provided the cDNA or gDNA that served as material.

The CDR3 extends over 13 amino acids. Trimming took 6 bases from V and 8 from J, leaving 16 bases between them. This clonotype was sampled from a human donor in a cohort sampled during active COVID-19. Sequences were obtained from peripheral blood. The chain uses TRBV12-3 or TRBV12-4 and TRBJ1-2; TRBD1 might be the D (6 bases). This CDR3 is CASSPDRRRGYTF. CDR3 nucleotides: TGTGCCAGCAGCCCCGACAGGCGCAGGGGCTACACCTTC.